This T cell receptor beta chain emerged from a study of T cells in Graves' hyperthyroidism and ophthalmopathy. Study-level results: Median prediction lead before ophthalmopathy onset was 5.5 to 7 months with the model. Through a model of 13 V-J features, ophthalmopathy was separated from stable hyperthyroidism.

Ten or more counts support this clonotype. Its antigen is as yet unknown. Clinical symptoms, serum thyroxine, TRAb, thyroid ultrasound and orbital computed tomography established diagnosis. TCR beta CDR3 regions were amplified from RNA. TCR CDR3 regions were first amplified by RT-PCR with HTBI primers. In TCRdb, the multiplex PCR reads were re-called with MiXCR into one record per CDR3 protein. The data show about 510,000 distinct CDR3 sequences, 46% seen once. CDR1 is SGHKS, CDR2 YYEKEE, per germline (reference sequence). V lost 6 bases, J lost 5 bases, and 10 bases stayed unmatched. The length of the CDR3 is 14 residues.

This TCR was recovered from an adult woman with Graves' disease, either hyperthyroidism or ophthalmopathy (not recorded which). The source material was peripheral blood or thyroid tissue (not recorded which). The chain uses TRBV5-5 and TRBJ1-2, with 7 positions matching TRBD1. The CDR3, as DNA: TGTGCCAGCATTCCGACGACAGGGCTATATGGCTACACCTTC. It yields the protein CASIPTTGLYGYTF.